This TCR beta chain derives from a study of T-cell reconstitution after alpha-beta-depleted transplantation in children. This clonotype appeared many times. This CDR3 region has 13 residues. The germline V gene encodes CDR1 SGHTA and CDR2 FQGNSA. Trimming took off 5 bases at V and 8 bases at J, with 15 bases between the two ends. Molecular barcoding with unique molecular identifiers was used for the TCRbeta library. TCRdb re-called the PCR reads through MiXCR, storing one row per CDR3 protein. The sample lists around 410,000 distinct CDR3 sequences, roughly 11% occurring once. Specimen: PBMCs from the stem cell graft donor, collected from the stem cell graft. This clonotype was sampled from a human donor who donated a stem cell graft to a child with acute myeloid leukemia. The rearrangement uses TRBV7-2 and TRBJ2-5; the D gene is possibly TRBD1 (6 bases). The CDR3 loop reads CASSQRTAETQYF. CDR3 nucleotide sequence: TGTGCCAGCAGCCAACGGACAGCCGAAACCCAGTACTTC.